This TCR beta chain is from a study of T cells in Graves' hyperthyroidism and ophthalmopathy. A word on this clonotype: What it recognizes is unknown.

Patients showing uncontrolled infection, other autoimmune disease, pregnancy or lactation were ineligible. Cells are PBMCs isolated from around 10 ml of fresh blood. The source material, RNA transcripts, was used to amplify TCR beta CDR3 regions. During a first-round RT-PCR of the TCR CDR3, the HTBI primer set was used. TCRdb processed the multiplex PCR reads anew with MiXCR; each CDR3 protein has one entry. The data contain 300,000 to 450,000 distinct CDR3 sequences, more than 20% of them singletons. Overall study results and limits: Blood samples included most of the expanded thyroid clonotypes exceeding 0.001.

Germline V CDR1 and CDR2: LGHDT, YNNKEL (reference sequence). The CDR3 sequence is 14 residues long. Trimming shortened V by 4 bases and J by 4 bases, and 12 bases separated the two germline ends. Sequencing input: blood. The source is a man in his forties or fifties with Graves' hyperthyroidism. The chain combines TRBV3-1 with TRBJ2-3; a possible D gene is TRBD2 (6 bases). The CDR3 region is CASSRAGGADTQYF. The CDR3 region has the DNA TGTGCCAGCAGCCGAGCCGGGGGAGCAGATACGCAGTATTTT.